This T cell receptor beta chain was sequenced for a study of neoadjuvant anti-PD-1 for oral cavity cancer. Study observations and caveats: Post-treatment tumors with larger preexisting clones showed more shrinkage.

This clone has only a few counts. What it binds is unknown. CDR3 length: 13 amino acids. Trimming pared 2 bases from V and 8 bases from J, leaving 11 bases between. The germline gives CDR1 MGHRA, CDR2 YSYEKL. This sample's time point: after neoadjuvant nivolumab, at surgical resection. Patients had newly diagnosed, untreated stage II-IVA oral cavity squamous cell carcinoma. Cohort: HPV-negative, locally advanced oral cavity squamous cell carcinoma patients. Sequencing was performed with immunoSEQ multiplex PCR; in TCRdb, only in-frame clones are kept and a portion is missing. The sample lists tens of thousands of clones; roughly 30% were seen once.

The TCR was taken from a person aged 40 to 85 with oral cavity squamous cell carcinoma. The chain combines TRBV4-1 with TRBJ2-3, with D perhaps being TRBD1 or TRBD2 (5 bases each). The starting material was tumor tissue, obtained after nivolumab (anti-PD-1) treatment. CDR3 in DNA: TGCGCCAGCAGCCAACCCTCCGGGACTACGCAGTATTTT. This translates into CASSQPSGTTQYF.